This T cell receptor (beta chain) was observed in a study of T cell changes during pregnancy in multiple sclerosis. The junction had 8 bases not matched to a gene; V was cut back by 5 bases and J by 7 bases. The length of the CDR3 is 15 residues. Germline assignment: CDR1 MNHEY and CDR2 SMNVEV (reference sequence). Only in-frame clones appear in the TCRdb table, and some are missing; sequencing was by immunoSEQ multiplex PCR. In the table there are about 53,000 clones, over 85% of which are singletons. This sequence originates from a female donor with multiple sclerosis, enrolled in a pregnancy study. This chain uses TRBV27 with TRBJ2-2; 9 bases agree with TRBD1. The sequencing used CD8+ T cells from peripheral blood mononuclear cells, collected before pregnancy. The chain's CDR3 is CASSPKTGGSGELFF. Here the CDR3 DNA reads TGTGCCAGCAGTCCGAAGACAGGGGGGAGCGGGGAGCTGTTTTTT.